Sequencing of this TCR beta chain was carried out in a study of T cell clonality in common variable immunodeficiency. CVID and control samples used equivalent genomic DNA input. Here immunoSEQ multiplex PCR was the method, and the copy in TCRdb shows in-frame clones only, minus some. Recorded here are about 32,000 clones, none singletons. This CDR3 has 15 amino acids. V lost 3 bases and J 2 bases, leaving 13 bases between the germline ends. Germline lookup yields CDR1 MNHEY and CDR2 SVGEGT. Many counts were recorded for this clone. Its specificity is unknown. The read terminates 3 residues ahead of where the CDR3 ends, so the germline J gene completes it. Of CVID subjects, 15 were female and 30 or so male, mean age about 40. For at least one year, all CVID subjects received replacement immunoglobulin. Regarding the study as a whole: The cause of increased CVID clonality remains unclear without subpopulation sequencing. In common variable immunodeficiency, TCR beta chains reportedly carried fewer deletions and N-nucleotide insertions.

The clonotype was recovered from a human donor with common variable immunodeficiency. Sequencing was performed on peripheral blood mononuclear cells. The chain links TRBV6-2 or TRBV6-3 to TRBJ2-5; maybe TRBD1 (5 bases). Incomplete CDR3 DNA: TGTGCCAGCAGTTATCTACAGGCCCTTCAAGAGACC. Translation: CASSYLQALQET. From start to end, the CDR3 is CASSYLQALQETQYF.